The T cell receptor beta chain described here comes from a study of vaccination effects on CD4 cells after COVID-19. Following culture for under 12 days, CD4+ T cells were isolated. Everyone in the study got two shots of either the BNT162b2 or mRNA-1273 vaccine. Nucleocapsid antibodies stayed negative before and after vaccination, showing no earlier SARS-CoV-2 infection. This clone was seen a handful of times. No antigen is known for it. Repertoires were generated with immunoSEQ multiplex PCR, while TCRdb's copy carries only in-frame clones and drops some. The sample shows tens of thousands of clones, roughly 80% of them seen only once. V trimming: 6 bases; J trimming: 4 bases; junction bases outside the gene matches: 2. The CDR3 runs 13 residues.

The TCR originated in a human donor who received a COVID-19 vaccine. This chain joins TRBV12-3 or TRBV12-4 and TRBJ1-3; 8 bases are shared with TRBD1. Sample: CD4+ T cells from PBMCs cultured without peptide, taken after COVID-19 vaccination. CDR3 sequence reads: CASRRQGGNTIYF. CDR3 DNA sequence: TGTGCCAGCAGACGACAGGGGGGAAACACCATATATTTT.